This T cell receptor beta chain was identified in a study of cytomegalovirus exposure and HLA in healthy donors. The study ran its PCR with 60 Vbeta and 13 Jbeta primers. Sequencing was performed with immunoSEQ multiplex PCR; in TCRdb, only in-frame clones are kept and a portion is missing. The sample holds 100,000 or so clones; more than 65% are singletons and the top ten take around 3.5%. This clone was detected a few times. Antigen: not known. The CDR3 loop spans 17 amino acids. The junction had 12 bases not matched to a gene; V was cut back by 6 bases and J by 1 base. CDR1 and CDR2 (germline): MDHEN, SYDVKM. The study's findings and limits: Later analysis showed TCR association rates varying by HLA locus, highest for DRB1 and lowest for HLA-C. An analysis done earlier found most TCR beta V segments productive about 87% or about 30% of the time.

The sequenced sample consisted of PBMCs. This clonotype was obtained from a man aged 30-40 years in good health and CMV-seronegative. The chain uses TRBV28 and TRBJ1-3; 7 nucleotides agree with TRBD1. This chain's CDR3 is CASSSLGQQASGNTIYF. CDR3 DNA: TGTGCCAGCAGCTCCTTGGGACAGCAAGCATCTGGAAACACCATATATTTT.